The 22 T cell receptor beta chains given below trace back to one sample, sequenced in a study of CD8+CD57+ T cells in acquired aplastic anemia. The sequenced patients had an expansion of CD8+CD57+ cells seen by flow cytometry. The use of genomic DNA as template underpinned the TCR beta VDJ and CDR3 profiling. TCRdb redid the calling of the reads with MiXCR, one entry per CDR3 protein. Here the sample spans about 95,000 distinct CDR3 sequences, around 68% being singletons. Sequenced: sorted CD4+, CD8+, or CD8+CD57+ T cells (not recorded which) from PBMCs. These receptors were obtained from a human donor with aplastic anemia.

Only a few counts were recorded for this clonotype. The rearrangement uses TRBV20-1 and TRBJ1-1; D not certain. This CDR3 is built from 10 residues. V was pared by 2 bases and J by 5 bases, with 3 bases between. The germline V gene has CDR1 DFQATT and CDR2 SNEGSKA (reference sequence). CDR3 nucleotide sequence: TGCAGTGCTAGAAGGACTGAAGCTTTCTTT. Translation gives CSARRTEAFF.

This CDR3 is CASSFRADPGSPLHF. Here the CDR3 DNA reads TGTGCCAGCAGCTTCCGGGCCGACCCGGGTTCACCCCTCCACTTT. The chain has TRBV7-9 and TRBJ1-6; D uncertain. Germline CDR1 SEHNR, CDR2 FQNEAQ (reference sequence). Deletions cut 3 bases from V and 9 bases from J, with 15 bases between. The CDR3 has 15 residues.

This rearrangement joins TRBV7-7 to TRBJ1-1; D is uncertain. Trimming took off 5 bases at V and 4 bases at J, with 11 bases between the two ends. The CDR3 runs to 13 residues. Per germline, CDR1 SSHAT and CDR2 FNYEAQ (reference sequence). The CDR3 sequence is CASSRLIGTEAFF. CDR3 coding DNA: TGTGCCAGCAGCCGCCTAATAGGCACTGAAGCTTTCTTT.

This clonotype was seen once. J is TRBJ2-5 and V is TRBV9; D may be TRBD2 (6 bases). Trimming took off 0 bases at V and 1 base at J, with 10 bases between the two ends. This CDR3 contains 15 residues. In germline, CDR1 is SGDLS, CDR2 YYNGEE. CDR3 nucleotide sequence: TGTGCCAGCAGCGTAGGACTAGGCGGCCAAGAGACCCAGTACTTC. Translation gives CASSVGLGGQETQYF.

For the CDR3, the DNA is TGTGCCAGCAGCCTCGGGACAGGGTTGACTTATGAAAAACTGTTTTTT. This sequence encodes CASSLGTGLTYEKLFF. The V gene is TRBV14, the J gene TRBJ1-4, with 9 bases fitting TRBD1. The V gene's germline CDR1 is SGHDN and CDR2 FVKESK. Unmatched junction bases numbered 9, after V lost 4 bases and J lost 6 bases. This CDR3 comprises 16 residues.

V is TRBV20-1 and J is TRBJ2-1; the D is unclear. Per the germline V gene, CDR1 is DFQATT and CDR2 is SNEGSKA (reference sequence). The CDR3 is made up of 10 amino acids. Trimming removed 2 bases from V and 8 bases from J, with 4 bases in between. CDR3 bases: TGCAGTGCTAGAAGAGATGAGCAGTTCTTC. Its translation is CSARRDEQFF.

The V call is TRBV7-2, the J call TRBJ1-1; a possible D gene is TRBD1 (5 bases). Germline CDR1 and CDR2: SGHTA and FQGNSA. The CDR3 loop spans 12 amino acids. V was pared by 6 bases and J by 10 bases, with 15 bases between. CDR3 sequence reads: CASSLDLGAAFF. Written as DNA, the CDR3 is TGTGCCAGCAGTTTGGACCTTGGGGCAGCTTTCTTT. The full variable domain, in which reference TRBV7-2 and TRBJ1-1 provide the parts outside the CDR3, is GAGVSQSPSNKVTEKGKDVELRCDPISGHTALYWYRQSLGQGLEFLIYFQGNSAPDKSGLPSDRFSAERTGGSVSTLTIQRTQQEDSAVYLCASSLDLGAAFFGQGTRLTVV.

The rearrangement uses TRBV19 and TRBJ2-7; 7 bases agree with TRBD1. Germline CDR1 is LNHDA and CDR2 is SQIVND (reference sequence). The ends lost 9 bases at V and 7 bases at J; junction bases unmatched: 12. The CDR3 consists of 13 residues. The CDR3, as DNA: TGTGCCAGCAGGGGGACAGAAATCGGGGAGCAGTACTTC. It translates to CASRGTEIGEQYF.

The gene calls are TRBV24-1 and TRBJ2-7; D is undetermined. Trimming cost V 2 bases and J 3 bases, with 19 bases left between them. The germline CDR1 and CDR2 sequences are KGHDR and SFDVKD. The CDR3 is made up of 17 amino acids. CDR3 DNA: TGTGCCACCAGTGATTCCCCACGCCACGGTTCGTACTACGAGCAGTACTTC. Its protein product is CATSDSPRHGSYYEQYF.

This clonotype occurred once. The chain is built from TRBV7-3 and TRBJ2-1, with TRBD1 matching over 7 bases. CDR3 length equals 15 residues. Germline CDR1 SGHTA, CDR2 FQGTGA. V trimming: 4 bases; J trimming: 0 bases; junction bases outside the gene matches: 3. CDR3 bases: TGTGCCAGCAGCTCGACAGGGAGCTCCTACAATGAGCAGTTCTTC. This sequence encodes CASSSTGSSYNEQFF.

The CDR3 loop is CSARDNRNTEAFF. Here the CDR3 DNA reads TGCAGTGCTAGAGACAACAGAAACACTGAAGCTTTCTTT. The V call is TRBV20-1, the J call TRBJ1-1, with D unclear. Germline-derived CDR1 and CDR2 are DFQATT and SNEGSKA (reference sequence). V dropped 0 bases and J dropped 2 bases, with 7 bases sitting between them. The CDR3 has 13 amino acids.

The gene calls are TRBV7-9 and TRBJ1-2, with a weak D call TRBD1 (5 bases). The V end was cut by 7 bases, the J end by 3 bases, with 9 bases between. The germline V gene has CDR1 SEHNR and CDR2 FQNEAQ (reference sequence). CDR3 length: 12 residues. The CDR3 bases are TGTGCCAGCACAAGAGGGGACTATGGCTACACCTTC. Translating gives CASTRGDYGYTF.

CDR3 loop: CSARQPINYGYTF. The CDR3 DNA sequence: TGCAGTGCTAGACAGCCTATTAACTATGGCTACACCTTC. The V and J genes are TRBV20-1 and TRBJ1-2; D ambiguous. The CDR3 covers 13 residues. Per the germline V gene, CDR1 is DFQATT and CDR2 is SNEGSKA (reference sequence). Trimming pared 2 bases from V and 1 base from J, leaving 8 bases between.

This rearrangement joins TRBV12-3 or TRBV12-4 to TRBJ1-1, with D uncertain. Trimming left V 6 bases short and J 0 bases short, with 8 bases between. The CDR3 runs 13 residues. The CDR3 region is CASRPQMNTEAFF. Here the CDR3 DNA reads TGTGCCAGCAGACCCCAAATGAACACTGAAGCTTTCTTT.

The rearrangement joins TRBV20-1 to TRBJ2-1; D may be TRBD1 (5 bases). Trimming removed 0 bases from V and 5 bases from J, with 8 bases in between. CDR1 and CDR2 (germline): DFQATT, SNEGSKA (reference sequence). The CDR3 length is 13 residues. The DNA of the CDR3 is TGCAGTGCTAGAGATCACAGGCACAATGAGCAGTTCTTC. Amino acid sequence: CSARDHRHNEQFF.

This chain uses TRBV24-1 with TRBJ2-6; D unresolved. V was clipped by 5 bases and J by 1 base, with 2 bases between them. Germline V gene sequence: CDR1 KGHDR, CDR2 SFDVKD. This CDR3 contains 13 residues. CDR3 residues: CATSVSGANVLTF. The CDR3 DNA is TGTGCCACCAGTGTTTCTGGGGCCAACGTCCTGACTTTC.

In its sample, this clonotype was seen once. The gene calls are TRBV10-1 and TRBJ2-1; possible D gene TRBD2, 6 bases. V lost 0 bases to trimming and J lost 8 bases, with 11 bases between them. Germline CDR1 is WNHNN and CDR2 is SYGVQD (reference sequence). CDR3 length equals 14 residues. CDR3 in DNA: TGCGCCAGCAGTGAGTCAGGGTCGGGGGATGAGCAGTTCTTC. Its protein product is CASSESGSGDEQFF.

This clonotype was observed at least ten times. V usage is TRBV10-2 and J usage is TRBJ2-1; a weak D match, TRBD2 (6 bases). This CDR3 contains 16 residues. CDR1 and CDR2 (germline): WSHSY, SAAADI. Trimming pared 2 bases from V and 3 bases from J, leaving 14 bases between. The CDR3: CASSEVEAGSYNEQFF. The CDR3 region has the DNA TGCGCCAGCAGTGAGGTTGAGGCGGGAAGCTACAATGAGCAGTTCTTC.

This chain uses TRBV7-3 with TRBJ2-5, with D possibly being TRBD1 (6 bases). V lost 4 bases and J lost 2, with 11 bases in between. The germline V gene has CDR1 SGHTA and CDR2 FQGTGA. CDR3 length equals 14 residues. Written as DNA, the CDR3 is TGTGCCAGCAGCTCCCAGACAGGTCAAGAGACCCAGTACTTC. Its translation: CASSSQTGQETQYF.

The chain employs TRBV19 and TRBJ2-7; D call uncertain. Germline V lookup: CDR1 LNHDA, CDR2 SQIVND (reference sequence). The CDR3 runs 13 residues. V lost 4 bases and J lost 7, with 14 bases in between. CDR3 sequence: CASSTQERREQYF. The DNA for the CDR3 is TGTGCCAGTAGTACACAAGAACGACGGGAGCAGTACTTC.

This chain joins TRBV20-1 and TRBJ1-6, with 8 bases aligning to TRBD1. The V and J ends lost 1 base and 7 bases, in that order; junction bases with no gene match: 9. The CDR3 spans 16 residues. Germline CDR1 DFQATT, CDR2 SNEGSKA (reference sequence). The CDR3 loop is CSARGEQDRENSPLHF. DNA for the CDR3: TGCAGTGCTAGAGGGGAGCAGGACAGGGAGAATTCACCCCTCCACTTT.

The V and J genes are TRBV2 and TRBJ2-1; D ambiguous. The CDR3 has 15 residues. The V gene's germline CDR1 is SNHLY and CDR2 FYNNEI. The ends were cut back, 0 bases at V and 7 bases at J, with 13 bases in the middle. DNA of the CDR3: TGTGCCAGCAGTGAAGCGCCCGGGTTCAATAATGAGCAGTTCTTC. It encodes CASSEAPGFNNEQFF.